This T cell receptor (beta chain) emerged from a study of CXCR3-negative and CXCR3-positive naive CD8 T cells. In regard to this clonotype: What it binds is not known.

Identification of naive CD8+ T cells rested on CD45RO-CCR7+CD27+CD95- status. It was by 5' RACE with UMI labels that the TRB cDNA libraries were prepared. TCRdb reprocessed the 5' RACE reads; each CDR3 protein has one entry and no DNA is given. The sample is made up of some 120,000 distinct CDR3 sequences, and the top ten hold 0.36% of it. Study results and caveats: No difference in surface CD5 was seen between naive subsets, and TCR strength was inferred from TRB CDR3 properties. Relative to CXCR3-negative naive cells, CXCR3-positive naive cells had more hydrophobic TRB CDR3s. Relative to memory CD8+ cells, whose diversity was much lower, both naive subsets had comparably high diversity. CXCR3 levels fell partly with cryopreservation; most assays relied on fresh PBMCs.

Sequencing was done on a sample of naive CXCR3+ CD8+ T cells from blood. Subset noted: CD45RO-CCR7+CD27+CD95- naive CD8+ T cells expressing CXCR3 (TNR3+). This clonotype was obtained from a human donor in good health. Some clones in this sample may be carry-over from other donors' samples.

The CDR3 sequence is CSVVLGAGELFF. The rearrangement joins TRBV29-1 to TRBJ2-2. This CDR3 is built from 12 residues. Germline CDR1 reads SQVTM; CDR2 reads ANQGSEA.